These 2 T cell receptor beta chains came from one sample sequenced in a study of blood T cell repertoires in COVID-19 (dated by TCRdb to about 2020). The library was produced with the immunoSEQ multiplex PCR assay. TCRdb holds this immuneACCESS table with in-frame rearrangements only. Some clones are missing; in checked studies, unresolved V genes explain under half, and the rest has no known cause. This sample comprises approximately 250,000 clones, about 85% of them detected only once. The ten largest clones represent approximately 4% of the sample. Sequenced sample: peripheral blood. The source is a man younger than 35 with active or convalescent COVID-19.

V usage is TRBV30 and J usage is TRBJ2-1; 10 bases are shared with TRBD2. The V gene end was trimmed by 3 bases and the J gene end by 8 bases; junction bases not matched to a gene: 4. This CDR3 region has 13 residues. CDR1 and CDR2 (germline): GTSNPN, SVGIG (reference sequence). This CDR3 reads CAWRLAGVHEQFF. The CDR3 nucleotides read TGTGCCTGGAGGCTAGCGGGAGTCCATGAGCAGTTCTTC.

The V and J genes are TRBV28 and TRBJ1-1; 8 nucleotides line up with TRBD1. The CDR3 runs 13 residues. Germline assignment: CDR1 MDHEN and CDR2 SYDVKM. The ends lost 6 bases at V and 6 bases at J; junction bases unmatched: 6. The CDR3: CASRTGAIPEAFF. The CDR3 bases are TGTGCCAGCAGGACAGGGGCAATTCCTGAAGCTTTCTTT.